The source of this T cell receptor (beta chain) is a study of cytomegalovirus exposure and HLA in healthy donors. A note on this clone: Its specificity is unknown.

PCR used 60 Vbeta primers and 13 Jbeta primers. Clones were sequenced by immunoSEQ multiplex PCR, and TCRdb holds only the in-frame ones, with some missing. The sample shows some 110,000 clones, more than 60% of them seen only once. Germline V gives CDR1 MNHEY, CDR2 SMNVEV (reference sequence). This CDR3 is 16 amino acids long. V gave up 7 bases and J gave up 3 bases, with 19 bases separating them. Overall study results and limits: Previously analyzed data showed that most TCR beta V segments were productive at a frequency of about 87% or about 30%.

This receptor was obtained from a woman aged 45-60 years in good health and CMV-seropositive. V gene TRBV27 combines with J gene TRBJ1-3; tentatively, D is TRBD1 (6 bases). The sequenced sample consisted of PBMCs. CDR3 amino acids: CASTPRGGLFGNTIYF. The CDR3 DNA sequence: TGTGCCAGCACCCCTCGCGGGGGGCTGTTTGGAAACACCATATATTTT.